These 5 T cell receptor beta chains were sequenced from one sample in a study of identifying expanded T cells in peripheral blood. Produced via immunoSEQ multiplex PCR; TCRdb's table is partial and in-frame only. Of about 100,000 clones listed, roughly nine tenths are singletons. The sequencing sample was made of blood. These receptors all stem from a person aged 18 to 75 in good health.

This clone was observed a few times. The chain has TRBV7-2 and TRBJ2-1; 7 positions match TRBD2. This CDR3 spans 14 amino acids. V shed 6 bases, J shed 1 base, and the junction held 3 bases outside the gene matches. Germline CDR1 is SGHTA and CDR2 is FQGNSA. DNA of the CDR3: TGTGCCAGCAGTGGGGGGGGATCCTACAATGAGCAGTTCTTC. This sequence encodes CASSGGGSYNEQFF.

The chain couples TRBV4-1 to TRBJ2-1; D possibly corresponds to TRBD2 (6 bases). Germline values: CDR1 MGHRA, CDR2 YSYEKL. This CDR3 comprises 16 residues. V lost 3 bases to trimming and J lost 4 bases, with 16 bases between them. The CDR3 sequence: CASSHPPGLTYNEQFF. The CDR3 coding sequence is TGCGCCAGCAGCCATCCCCCAGGACTAACTTACAATGAGCAGTTCTTC.

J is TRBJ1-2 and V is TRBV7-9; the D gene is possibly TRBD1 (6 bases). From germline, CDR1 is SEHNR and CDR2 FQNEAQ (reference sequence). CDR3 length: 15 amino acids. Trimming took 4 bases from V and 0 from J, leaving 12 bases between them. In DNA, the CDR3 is TGTGCCAGCAGCTCCGCACGGACAGCTAACTATGGCTACACCTTC. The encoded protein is CASSSARTANYGYTF.

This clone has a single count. CDR3 loop: CASSLMGTTNEKLFF. The CDR3 DNA reads TGTGCCAGCAGCCTTATGGGGACCACTAATGAAAAACTGTTTTTT. The chain joins TRBV5-4 to TRBJ1-4, with a weak D call TRBD1 (5 bases). Germline CDR1 reads SGHNT; CDR2 reads YYREEE (reference sequence). The V gene lost 4 bases and the J gene lost 2 bases, with 12 bases spanning the gap. This CDR3 contains 15 residues. The whole variable domain, remainder taken from reference TRBV5-4 and TRBJ1-4, is ETGVTQSPTHLIKTRGQQVTLRCSSQSGHNTVSWYQQALGQGPQFIFQYYREEENGRGNFPPRFSGLQFPNYSSELNVNALELDDSALYLCASSLMGTTNEKLFFGSGTQLSVL.

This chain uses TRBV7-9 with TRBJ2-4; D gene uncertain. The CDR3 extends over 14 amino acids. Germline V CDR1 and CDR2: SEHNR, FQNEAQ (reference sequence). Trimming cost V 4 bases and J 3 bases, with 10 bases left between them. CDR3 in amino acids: CASSSTTYKNIQYF. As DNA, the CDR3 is TGTGCCAGCAGCTCCACTACATACAAAAACATTCAGTACTTC.